These 9 T cell receptor beta chains were sequenced from one sample in a study of blood T cell repertoires in COVID-19 (dated by TCRdb to 2018 to 2020). The method behind the library was the immunoSEQ multiplex PCR assay. In TCRdb, the immuneACCESS table is reduced to in-frame sequences with V and J assigned. These tables do not hold every clone; where another copy was compared, an unresolved V gene accounts for under half, and the others remain unexplained. In this sample the table shows a few hundred thousand clones, roughly 87% of which occur a single time. The ten most abundant clones make up approximately 5% of the sample. The sample was PBMCs or T cells enriched from blood (not recorded which). The receptor source for this set is a woman aged 45-60 years who had recovered from COVID-19.

This chain connects TRBV25-1 to TRBJ1-6; D may be TRBD1 (6 bases). The germline gives CDR1 MGHDK, CDR2 SYGVNS. CDR3 length equals 14 residues. The V end was cut by 3 bases, the J end by 14 bases, with 17 bases between. This CDR3 is CASSDPGTRPSLHF. The CDR3 DNA reads as TGTGCCAGCAGTGACCCCGGGACACGGCCCTCCCTCCACTTT.

This clone occurred once. The V and J genes are TRBV9 and TRBJ2-3; 10 bases are shared with TRBD2. Germline assignment: CDR1 SGDLS and CDR2 YYNGEE. This CDR3 region has 19 residues. V lost 6 bases to trimming and J lost 5 bases; unmatched junction nucleotides: 21. This CDR3 is CASTEHPMGSGGLKDTQYF. The CDR3 DNA reads as TGTGCCAGCACCGAACACCCTATGGGTAGCGGGGGGTTAAAAGATACGCAGTATTTT.

This clone was observed a handful of times. The chain recombines TRBV5-1 with TRBJ2-7, with D maybe TRBD2 (6 bases). The CDR3 is 15 amino acids. Germline values: CDR1 SGHRS, CDR2 YFSETQ. Trimming stripped 8 bases from V and 7 bases from J, with 25 bases between. CDR3 region: CASTGTSNNYVEQYF. Written as DNA, the CDR3 is TGCGCCAGTACCGGGACTTCGAACAACTACGTGGAGCAGTACTTC.

The chain is built from TRBV30 and TRBJ2-1; D is unclear. CDR1 GTSNPN and CDR2 SVGIG come from the germline V gene (reference sequence). V lost 2 bases, J lost 4 bases, and 6 bases lay in between. This CDR3 contains 12 residues. The CDR3 region has the DNA TGTGCCTGGAGTTCGGTGTACAATGAGCAGTTCTTC. Protein sequence: CAWSSVYNEQFF.

The chain uses TRBV19 and TRBJ1-1; D is unresolved. V lost 3 bases, J lost 7 bases, and 15 bases lay in between. Germline CDR1 LNHDA, CDR2 SQIVND (reference sequence). CDR3 length: 14 residues. This CDR3 is CASSMTSRLDEAFF. The DNA of the CDR3 is TGTGCCAGTAGTATGACCTCCAGGTTGGATGAAGCTTTCTTT.

The sample holds a few counts of this clone. As DNA, the CDR3 is TGTGCCAGTAGGATTAACCCGGACTGGGCGGGGGTGAGCGATGAGCAGTTCTTC. This encodes CASRINPDWAGVSDEQFF. The rearrangement uses TRBV19 and TRBJ2-1; 7 bases are a match to TRBD2. Germline-derived CDR1 and CDR2 are LNHDA and SQIVND (reference sequence). The CDR3 is 18 amino acids. The V gene end was trimmed by 6 bases and the J gene end by 8 bases; junction bases not matched to a gene: 22.

This clone was picked up a small number of times. V gene TRBV27 combines with J gene TRBJ1-1, with D maybe TRBD1 (6 bases). The CDR3 contains 14 residues. Trimming left V 5 bases short and J 3 bases short, with 13 bases between. Germline V gene data show CDR1 as MNHEY and CDR2 as SMNVEV (reference sequence). The DNA for the CDR3 is TGTGCCAGCAGTAACAGGGAGGGTCACACTGAAGCTTTCTTT. It translates to CASSNREGHTEAFF.

The V and J genes are TRBV10-3 and TRBJ2-7; unclear D gene. Between the trimmed V and J ends, which lost 1 base and 6 bases, there was a span of 4 bases. There are 11 residues in the CDR3. Per the germline V gene, CDR1 is ENHRY and CDR2 is SYGVKD. The CDR3: CAISELREQYF. For the CDR3, the DNA is TGTGCCATCAGTGAGTTGCGCGAGCAGTACTTC.

J is TRBJ1-2 and V is TRBV19; D may be TRBD1 (6 bases). The CDR3 length is 18 residues. CDR1 and CDR2 (germline): LNHDA, SQIVND (reference sequence). V lost 5 bases to trimming and J lost 3 bases, with 25 bases between them. This chain's CDR3 is CASSGGAGPKMRHYGYTF. The CDR3 DNA reads TGTGCCAGTAGTGGGGGGGCGGGACCCAAGATGAGGCACTATGGCTACACCTTC.